The entry below describes one T cell receptor (beta chain). The antigen is not known. This entry belongs to a study of T cells in localized non-small cell lung cancer. The CDR3 is made up of 13 amino acids. Trimming stripped 0 bases from V and 8 bases from J, with 10 bases between. Looked up from germline, CDR1 is SGHDN and CDR2 is FVKESK. Assay used: immunoSEQ multiplex PCR; TCRdb lists only in-frame clones, some missing. The sample lists 38,000 or so clones; approximately 90% were seen once. Notes on the study in general: Of the tissues analyzed, uninvolved adjacent lung showed maximal T cell clonality, greater than tumor. Sequencing covered just one tumor region, so heterogeneity cannot be ruled out.

The TCR comes from a male donor at least 60 years old with stage II lung adenocarcinoma. This specimen was peripheral blood mononuclear cells, taken before any cancer treatment. V and J are TRBV14 and TRBJ1-1; D might be TRBD1 (5 bases). The CDR3 here is CASSQERGSEAFF. DNA for the CDR3: TGTGCCAGCAGCCAAGAAAGGGGCTCGGAAGCTTTCTTT.